The next 26 T cell receptor beta chains were all read from a single sample in a study of identical twins. TCRdb reanalysed the 5' RACE reads using MiXCR and keeps one entry per CDR3 protein. The sample includes 1.5 million to 2 million distinct CDR3 sequences, around 29% of them seen just once. The material sequenced was cord blood. The receptor source for this set is a newborn girl in good health.

This sequence joins TRBV24-1 and TRBJ2-1; the match to TRBD2 covers 13 bases. This CDR3 region has 16 residues. Germline V lookup: CDR1 KGHDR, CDR2 SFDVKD. V shed 8 bases and J 4 bases; nucleotides not matched to a gene: 7. CDR3 in amino acids: CATTTGLAGTYNEQFF. Written as DNA, the CDR3 is TGTGCCACCACCACGGGACTAGCGGGAACTTACAATGAGCAGTTCTTC.

This clonotype was recorded at least ten times. A junction boundary mismatches the germline segment, possibly from a read error. The chain combines TRBV5-1 with TRBJ2-7; 10 bases map to TRBD1. This CDR3 has 14 residues. Germline V gene data show CDR1 as SGHRS and CDR2 as YFSETQ. Written as DNA, the CDR3 is TGTGCCAGCAGTTCCGGGACAGGGGTCTACGAGCAGTACTTC. Translating gives CASSSGTGVYEQYF.

This clonotype was counted a few times. The chain couples TRBV20-1 to TRBJ2-3; D call uncertain. The V end was cut by 3 bases, the J end by 0 bases, with 13 bases between. There are 15 residues in the CDR3. The germline gives CDR1 DFQATT, CDR2 SNEGSKA (reference sequence). CDR3 loop: CSARRPVFSTDTQYF. The CDR3 coding sequence is TGCAGTGCTAGGAGGCCTGTTTTTAGCACAGATACGCAGTATTTT.

There are a few counts of this clonotype. The V gene is TRBV7-2, the J gene TRBJ1-6; 7 bases agree with TRBD1. J lost 10 bases, V lost 3 bases, and 9 bases had no gene match. The CDR3 sequence is 15 residues long. Germline assignment: CDR1 SGHTA and CDR2 FQGNSA. CDR3 coding DNA: TGTGCCAGCAGCTTCGCCGGGACAGTAGTGTCACCCCTCCACTTT. Translated: CASSFAGTVVSPLHF. The whole variable domain, remainder taken from reference TRBV7-2 and TRBJ1-6, is GAGVSQSPSNKVTEKGKDVELRCDPISGHTALYWYRQSLGQGLEFLIYFQGNSAPDKSGLPSDRFSAERTGGSVSTLTIQRTQQEDSAVYLCASSFAGTVVSPLHFGNGTRLTVT.

There are a few counts of this clonotype. The chain carries TRBV6-1 and TRBJ2-5, with 9 bases fitting TRBD1. The CDR3 consists of 19 residues. V lost 6 bases and J lost 4; bases outside the gene matches: 21. The V gene's germline CDR1 is MNHNS and CDR2 SASEGT. The CDR3 is CASRGGDRVAFGVRETQYF. CDR3 DNA: TGTGCCAGCAGAGGTGGGGACAGGGTAGCTTTTGGGGTCCGAGAGACCCAGTACTTC.

This clonotype was seen a handful of times. This chain links TRBV14 with TRBJ2-3; TRBD2 matches at 7 bases. Germline CDR1 SGHDN, CDR2 FVKESK. The V and J ends lost 5 bases and 12 bases, in that order; junction bases with no gene match: 11. The CDR3 is 13 residues long. The chain's CDR3 is CASSKKGGDYQYF. In DNA form, the CDR3 reads TGTGCCAGCAGCAAAAAGGGCGGGGACTATCAGTATTTT.

This sequence joins TRBV28 and TRBJ2-5; TRBD2 matches at 7 bases. Germline V CDR1 and CDR2: MDHEN, SYDVKM. The CDR3 has 14 residues. The J segment lost 3 bases and the V segment lost 6 bases, leaving 7 bases of the junction unmatched. The CDR3 here is CASSPGGGKETQYF. CDR3 DNA sequence: TGTGCCAGCAGCCCCGGGGGAGGGAAAGAGACCCAGTACTTC.

The chain links TRBV11-3 to TRBJ2-3; 9 bases map to TRBD2. This CDR3 is built from 16 residues. Germline CDR1 is SGHNT and CDR2 is YENEEA. Trimming at V came to 5 bases and at J to 4 bases, leaving 10 bases not matched to a gene. Written as DNA, the CDR3 is TGTGCCAGCAGCCCAAGTAGCGGGAGTCGATCAGATACGCAGTATTTT. Translating gives CASSPSSGSRSDTQYF.

A few counts support this clonotype. CDR3 loop: CASSYSWESAYEQYF. The CDR3, as DNA: TGTGCCAGCAGTTACTCGTGGGAATCCGCCTACGAGCAGTACTTC. The chain has TRBV6-6 and TRBJ2-7; D remains unclear. CDR3 length: 15 amino acids. Between the trimmed V and J ends, which lost 0 bases and 2 bases, there was a span of 11 bases. Germline V gives CDR1 MNHNY, CDR2 SVGAGI (reference sequence).

The chain employs TRBV20-1 and TRBJ2-2; 7 bases map to TRBD2. Germline V gene lookup returns CDR1 DFQATT and CDR2 SNEGSKA (reference sequence). CDR3 length equals 13 residues. J was trimmed by 8 bases and V by 6 bases; bases with no gene match: 9. The CDR3 DNA reads as TGCAGTGCAACCCCGACTAGCAGGGGGGAGCTGTTTTTT. As protein: CSATPTSRGELFF.

The chain carries TRBV20-1 and TRBJ2-1, with TRBD2 matching over 8 bases. The junction had 8 bases not matched to a gene; V was cut back by 2 bases and J by 8 bases. The CDR3 has 14 residues. Germline V gene data show CDR1 as DFQATT and CDR2 as SNEGSKA (reference sequence). This CDR3 is CSARRGGLVYEQFF. The CDR3 region has the DNA TGCAGTGCTAGACGGGGGGGCTTGGTATATGAGCAGTTCTTC.

The V gene is TRBV9, the J gene TRBJ2-1; D perhaps matches TRBD2 (5 bases). V was trimmed by 6 bases and J by 1 base, leaving 8 bases between them. Germline assignment: CDR1 SGDLS and CDR2 YYNGEE. The CDR3 runs 13 residues. The DNA for the CDR3 is TGTGCCAGCACTCCGGGGTCCTACAATGAGCAGTTCTTC. Amino acids: CASTPGSYNEQFF.

This clonotype was picked up a small number of times. This sequence joins TRBV27 and TRBJ2-6; D unclear. Germline CDR1 reads MNHEY; CDR2 reads SMNVEV (reference sequence). The CDR3 extends over 13 amino acids. V lost 7 bases and J 2 bases, leaving 6 bases between the germline ends. CDR3 bases: TGTGCCAGCACCCGTCCTGGGGCCAACGTCCTGACTTTC. This encodes CASTRPGANVLTF.

The gene calls are TRBV20-1 and TRBJ2-3, with D possibly being TRBD1 (6 bases). Germline V lookup: CDR1 DFQATT, CDR2 SNEGSKA (reference sequence). Trimming cost V 4 bases and J 6 bases, with 17 bases left between them. CDR3 length: 14 amino acids. As DNA, the CDR3 is TGCAGTGCTACATCCCCAGGGGCCCGTGATACGCAGTATTTT. Translated, it gives CSATSPGARDTQYF.

This clonotype was seen at least ten times. This chain connects TRBV9 to TRBJ2-7, with 7 bases matching TRBD1. The CDR3 is 14 amino acids. V shed 0 bases and J 0 bases; nucleotides not matched to a gene: 0. Germline CDR1 and CDR2: SGDLS and YYNGEE. The CDR3 DNA is TGTGCCAGCAGCGTAGGGGACAGCTCCTACGAGCAGTACTTC. This gives the protein CASSVGDSSYEQYF.

The chain links TRBV20-1 to TRBJ1-5, with a tentative D call TRBD1 (6 bases). The CDR3 is 17 residues long. The germline V gene has CDR1 DFQATT and CDR2 SNEGSKA (reference sequence). The V gene lost 3 bases and the J gene lost 0 bases, with 18 bases spanning the gap. The CDR3, as DNA: TGCAGTGCTAGGAGGGGACAAGGGACCTTTAGCAATCAGCCCCAGCATTTT. Translation: CSARRGQGTFSNQPQHF.

The chain employs TRBV3-1 and TRBJ1-5; no clear D gene. This CDR3 region has 13 residues. V lost 0 bases, J lost 5 bases, and 5 bases lay in between. Germline values: CDR1 LGHDT, CDR2 YNNKEL (reference sequence). The CDR3 sequence: CASSQDVDQPQHF. CDR3 sequence (DNA): TGTGCCAGCAGCCAAGACGTAGATCAGCCCCAGCATTTT.

This clonotype has only a few counts. The chain employs TRBV7-9 and TRBJ1-1, with D tentatively TRBD1 (6 bases). Looked up from germline, CDR1 is SEHNR and CDR2 is FQNEAQ (reference sequence). V lost 1 base to trimming and J lost 3 bases, with 12 bases between them. The CDR3 loop spans 15 amino acids. CDR3 DNA sequence: TGTGCCAGCAGCTTAGGGCCTAACAGGGACACTGAAGCTTTCTTT. This codes for CASSLGPNRDTEAFF. Full variable domain (missing parts from reference TRBV7-9 and TRBJ1-1): DTGVSQNPRHKITKRGQNVTFRCDPISEHNRLYWYRQTLGQGPEFLTYFQNEAQLEKSRLLSDRFSAERPKGSFSTLEIQRTEQGDSAMYLCASSLGPNRDTEAFFGQGTRLTVV.

Ten or more counts support this clonotype. The chain has TRBV28 and TRBJ2-7; TRBD1 matches 9 bases. This CDR3 comprises 12 residues. The ends lost 8 bases at V and 3 bases at J; junction bases unmatched: 2. Germline loops: CDR1 MDHEN, CDR2 SYDVKM. The CDR3 region is CASGGQGYEQYF. CDR3 in DNA: TGTGCCAGCGGGGGACAGGGCTACGAGCAGTACTTC.

Points on this clonotype: One base away lies a much larger clone, so this may be a sequencing read error. The chain recombines TRBV27 with TRBJ1-2; 8 bases are a match to TRBD1. The CDR3 consists of 13 residues. Looked up from germline, CDR1 is MNHEY and CDR2 is SMNVEV (reference sequence). With V trimmed by 4 bases and J by 7 bases, 5 bases remained unmatched. CDR3 sequence reads: CASSYRQGFGYTF. Here the CDR3 DNA reads TGTGCCAGCAGTTACCGACAGGGGTTTGGCTACACCTTC.

The chain has TRBV7-2 and TRBJ2-1; 8 bases are shared with TRBD2. CDR3 length equals 16 residues. Germline V lookup: CDR1 SGHTA, CDR2 FQGNSA. J gave up 3 bases and V 2 bases, and 6 bases lay outside the gene matches. The CDR3 DNA reads TGTGCCAGCAGCTTATACCGGGGGGGCGTCTACAATGAGCAGTTCTTC. Its translation is CASSLYRGGVYNEQFF.

The chain carries TRBV20-1 and TRBJ1-5, with D hard to call. CDR3 length equals 16 residues. The germline V and J ends were trimmed by 3 bases and 1 base, with 16 bases remaining between them. The germline V gene has CDR1 DFQATT and CDR2 SNEGSKA (reference sequence). CDR3 protein: CSARLRERVSNQPQHF. CDR3 DNA sequence: TGCAGTGCTAGGTTAAGGGAGAGGGTCAGCAATCAGCCCCAGCATTTT.

The gene calls are TRBV3-1 and TRBJ2-1; D is uncertain. V was clipped by 0 bases and J by 6 bases, with 9 bases between them. There are 14 residues in the CDR3. The germline CDR1 and CDR2 sequences are LGHDT and YNNKEL (reference sequence). The CDR3 reads CASSQDSACNEQFF. CDR3 nucleotides: TGTGCCAGCAGCCAAGATTCAGCCTGCAATGAGCAGTTCTTC.

This clonotype was counted a few times. V usage is TRBV5-1 and J usage is TRBJ2-4; 9 nucleotides align to TRBD2. The CDR3 has 13 amino acids. The germline V gene encodes CDR1 SGHRS and CDR2 YFSETQ. V dropped 0 bases and J dropped 8; count of bases not matched to a gene: 0. DNA of the CDR3: TGCGCCAGCAGCTTGGGACTAGCGGACATTCAGTACTTC. As protein: CASSLGLADIQYF. Filled out from reference TRBV5-1 and TRBJ2-4, the complete variable domain reads KAGVTQTPRYLIKTRGQQVTLSCSPISGHRSVSWYQQTPGQGLQFLFEYFSETQRNKGNFPGRFSGRQFSNSRSEMNVSTLELGDSALYLCASSLGLADIQYFGAGTRLSVL.

The sample holds a few counts of this clonotype. The V gene is TRBV3-1, the J gene TRBJ1-1; 8 bases align to TRBD1. V shed 6 bases and J 10 bases; nucleotides not matched to a gene: 7. The germline V gene has CDR1 LGHDT and CDR2 YNNKEL (reference sequence). There are 12 residues in the CDR3. The DNA for the CDR3 is TGTGCCAGCAGACCCGGACAGGGAGGAGCTTTCTTT. Its protein is CASRPGQGGAFF.

This chain connects TRBV20-1 to TRBJ2-3; possibly TRBD2 for D (6 bases). V was cut by 0 bases and J by 1 base, with 14 bases left in between. Looked up from germline, CDR1 is DFQATT and CDR2 is SNEGSKA (reference sequence). CDR3 length: 16 amino acids. CDR3 sequence reads: CSARDLYSGGTDTQYF. The CDR3 nucleotides read TGCAGTGCTAGAGATCTGTATAGCGGAGGCACAGATACGCAGTATTTT.